The rows below give T cell receptor beta chains drawn from one sample of a study of blood T cell repertoires in COVID-19. The data were produced by immunoSEQ multiplex PCR, yet TCRdb's version contains in-frame clones alone and is incomplete. The table lists 380,000 or so clones, roughly 86% of them singletons, with roughly 2% in the top ten. Sequenced material: PBMCs or T cells enriched from blood (not recorded which). Source of these receptors: a woman in her forties with acute COVID-19. Each CDR3 is given with its conserved first and last residue. The order of the fields is D gene, clone size, V gene, J gene, CDR3 protein, CDR3 DNA. A D gene is named only where the DNA matches it firmly. Part of the rows lack a size; the others show once, few, many or a class for expanded clones.

-	-	TRBV25-1	TRBJ2-3	CASSESWGRGADTQYF	TGTGCCAGCAGTGAATCCTGGGGCAGGGGTGCCGATACGCAGTATTTT
TRBD2	-	TRBV5-1	TRBJ2-3	CASSLRLAERGDTQYF	TGCGCCAGCAGCTTGCGGCTAGCGGAGCGGGGAGATACGCAGTATTTT
TRBD1	-	TRBV5-8	TRBJ1-1	CASSRHYGTASFDTEAFF	TGTGCCAGCAGCCGCCATTATGGGACAGCGTCGTTTGACACTGAAGCTTTCTTT
TRBD2	-	TRBV10-2	TRBJ2-3	CASSVAGGSSDTQYF	TGCGCCAGCAGTGTAGCGGGGGGGAGCTCAGATACGCAGTATTTT
-	-	TRBV9	TRBJ1-1	CASSVGGFGTEAFF	TGTGCCAGCAGCGTGGGGGGGTTTGGCACTGAAGCTTTCTTT
-	-	TRBV27	TRBJ1-4	CASSASDGGDEKLFF	TGTGCCAGCAGTGCTTCGGACGGAGGAGATGAAAAACTGTTTTTT
TRBD1	-	TRBV7-2	TRBJ1-5	CASSPGTGVGQPQHF	TGTGCCAGCAGCCCCGGGACAGGGGTCGGTCAGCCCCAGCATTTT
-	once	TRBV18	TRBJ1-1	CASSPLDSNTEAFF	TGTGCCAGCTCACCACTCGACAGCAACACTGAAGCTTTCTTT
-	-	TRBV29-1	TRBJ2-7	CSVEFYGYEQYF	TGCAGCGTTGAGTTCTACGGGTACGAGCAGTACTTC
-	-	TRBV20-1	TRBJ2-1	CSASGQPGLRIYNEQFF	TGCAGTGCTAGTGGACAGCCGGGACTCCGAATTTACAATGAGCAGTTCTTC
TRBD1	-	TRBV6-6	TRBJ1-6	CASRRKTGGSYNSPLHF	TGTGCCAGCAGGCGAAAAACAGGGGGCTCCTATAATTCACCCCTCCACTTT
-	-	TRBV18	TRBJ1-1	CASSRRVRKGDENTEAFF	TGTGCCAGCTCCCGGCGAGTAAGAAAGGGAGACGAGAACACTGAAGCTTTCTTT
-	-	TRBV12-5	TRBJ2-7	CASGPRDGYEQYF	TGTGCTAGTGGTCCGCGGGACGGCTACGAGCAGTACTTC
-	-	TRBV2	TRBJ1-4	CANGRTGHEKLFF	TGTGCCAACGGGAGGACGGGTCATGAAAAACTGTTTTTT
TRBD2	-	TRBV15	TRBJ2-4	CATSRDFGGGKNIQYF	TGTGCCACCAGCAGAGATTTCGGCGGGGGCAAAAACATTCAGTACTTC
-	-	TRBV25-1	TRBJ2-1	CASLAGGLNEQFF	TGTGCCAGTTTAGCAGGGGGGCTAAATGAGCAGTTCTTC
-	-	TRBV19	TRBJ2-1	CASSQTQGEQFF	TGTGCCAGTAGTCAAACACAGGGTGAGCAGTTCTTC
-	-	TRBV10-3	TRBJ1-1	CAISDPTRTEEKTEAFF	TGTGCCATCAGTGACCCTACTCGGACAGAAGAGAAAACTGAAGCTTTCTTT
-	-	TRBV6-5	TRBJ2-2	CASSYSVAGELFF	TGTGCCAGCAGTTACAGCGTCGCCGGGGAGCTGTTTTTT
-	-	TRBV2	TRBJ1-5	CASSEAKGRQPQHF	TGTGCCAGCAGTGAAGCAAAGGGGCGACAGCCCCAGCATTTT
TRBD1	-	TRBV29-1	TRBJ2-3	CSAIADRGSSTDTQYF	TGCAGCGCAATCGCAGACAGGGGCTCTAGCACAGATACGCAGTATTTT